This TCR beta chain is drawn from a study of T cells in Graves' hyperthyroidism and ophthalmopathy. Comments on this clonotype: Its antigen is unidentified.

It was RNA transcripts that yielded the amplified TCR beta CDR3 regions. The TCR CDR3 first-round RT-PCR relied on the HTBI primer set. Each CDR3 protein gets one entry after TCRdb re-called the multiplex PCR reads with MiXCR. The sample shows roughly 500,000 distinct CDR3 sequences, roughly 16% of them seen only once. Study-wide points: Ophthalmopathy was identified by the model a median roughly six months ahead of onset.

At least 3 on the Clinical Activity Score was recorded for ophthalmopathy patients, who also had NOSPECS grade at least 4 and duration under 3 months. Thyroid ultrasound, orbital computed tomography, clinical symptoms, and serum thyroxine and TRAb underpinned diagnoses. This CDR3 has 19 residues. V lost 4 bases and J lost 1; bases outside the gene matches: 13. Germline CDR1 is SGHNT and CDR2 is YENEEA. The sequenced sample was blood. This clonotype originated in a woman aged 30 to 39 with Graves' ophthalmopathy. This chain links TRBV11-3 with TRBJ2-2; 9 bases match TRBD2. CDR3: CASSSWTPETSGNTGELFF. As DNA, the CDR3 is TGTGCCAGCAGCTCATGGACCCCGGAGACTAGCGGGAACACCGGGGAGCTGTTTTTT.